This T cell receptor beta chain derives from a study of spatial heterogeneity in lung cancer. The CDR3 totals 10 residues. V was cut by 5 bases and J by 2 bases, with 0 bases left in between. Described time point: sample taken at primary tumor resection. Extraction of whole RNA from tumor, nontumor lung or frozen PBMC preceded unsorted sequencing. This clonotype was observed a handful of times. TCR cDNA molecules each had a unique molecular identifier. TCRdb independently ran MiXCR on the 5' RACE reads; one entry per CDR3 protein. The sample carries 60,000 to 80,000 distinct CDR3 sequences, 13% recorded once.

This sequence originates from a male donor with early-stage non-small cell lung cancer. The sample here was PBMCs, taken at surgery. The chain uses TRBV12-3 or TRBV12-4 and TRBJ1-2; D remains unclear. The CDR3, as DNA: TGTGCCAGCAGTAACTATGGCTACACCTTC. Protein: CASSNYGYTF.